This TCR beta chain was documented in a study of cytotoxic CD8 clonotypes in ibrutinib-treated CLL. Study as a whole: Responses: roughly 25 partial, 2 complete; after median roughly 63 months, about 14 stayed remitted, roughly 12 progressed. Samples had a mean of around 250,000 productive templates and roughly 99,000 productive rearrangements. General study findings and limits: Different sampling times were used for sustained-remission and progressing patients. Clonality increased at ibrutinib response and stayed stable in sustained remission. At progression, however, it fell back toward baseline.

Comment on this clone: Its antigen is currently unknown.

Clones were read by immunoSEQ multiplex PCR, and TCRdb kept only the in-frame ones, dropping some. The sample lists 200,000 to 250,000 clones; about 75% were seen once. This CDR3 is 15 amino acids long. Germline loops: CDR1 MGHDK, CDR2 SYGVNS. V gave up 1 base and J gave up 0 bases, with 8 bases separating them. The origin of this receptor is a human donor with chronic lymphocytic leukemia. The sequencing here drew on PBMCs, taken after 12 months of ibrutinib treatment. The chain combines TRBV25-1 with TRBJ2-3, with D tentatively TRBD1 (5 bases). As DNA, the CDR3 is TGTGCCAGCAGTGAATGGGGCCTTAGCACAGATACGCAGTATTTT. Residues: CASSEWGLSTDTQYF.